The 4 T cell receptor beta chains below come from one sample, sequenced in a study of OX40 agonist ivuxolimab in advanced cancers. Sequencing used immunoSEQ multiplex PCR; TCRdb keeps in-frame clones, though not all of them. The sample includes around 91,000 clones, 80% to 90% seen only once; the top ten take 0.19%. The specimen was CD4+ or CD8+ T cells sorted from blood, collected in a trial of the OX40 agonist ivuxolimab. These receptors were obtained from an adult with an advanced solid tumor such as melanoma, head and neck, liver or kidney cancer.

V and J are TRBV6-1 and TRBJ2-2; no clear D gene. The CDR3 consists of 14 residues. V gave up 8 bases and J gave up 4 bases, with 14 bases separating them. Germline CDR1 is MNHNS and CDR2 is SASEGT. The CDR3, as DNA: TGTGCCAGCCATCCCCGGGTACGCACCGGGGAGCTGTTTTTT. Encoded protein: CASHPRVRTGELFF.

In this sample, this clone turned up once. The chain has TRBV6-5 and TRBJ2-7; 8 nucleotides match TRBD2. The trim removed 10 bases at V and 1 base at J, leaving 6 bases unmatched. Germline loops: CDR1 MNHEY, CDR2 SVGAGI. The CDR3 runs 13 residues. The CDR3: CATREGHSYEQYV. As DNA, the CDR3 is TGTGCCACACGGGAGGGGCATTCCTACGAGCAGTACGTC.

This clone was recorded once. The chain uses TRBV7-2 and TRBJ2-7; D ambiguous. This CDR3 region has 14 residues. V lost 5 bases to trimming and J lost 0 bases, with 11 bases between them. Germline values: CDR1 SGHTA, CDR2 FQGNSA. CDR3 amino acids: CASSDRTGSYEQYF. CDR3 coding DNA: TGTGCCAGCAGCGATCGGACCGGCTCCTACGAGCAGTACTTC.

The chain carries TRBV20-1 and TRBJ2-5; 9 positions agree with TRBD1. Per germline, CDR1 DFQATT and CDR2 SNEGSKA (reference sequence). The CDR3 length is 11 residues. V was pared by 4 bases and J by 12 bases, with 6 bases of the junction left unmatched. CDR3 sequence: CSAKIRDREYF. CDR3 nucleotide sequence: TGCAGTGCTAAGATCCGGGACAGGGAGTACTTC.